What follows is one T cell receptor (beta chain) and its context. The target antigen is unknown. The data originate from a study of cytomegalovirus exposure and HLA in healthy donors. This PCR relied on a set of 60 Vbeta primers and 13 Jbeta primers. Measured with immunoSEQ multiplex PCR; TCRdb has only the in-frame clones, and not every one. This table has fewer than 200,000 clones, about 85% appearing once. Notes on the study in general: As a later analysis showed, several of the most significant clusters appeared to be linked to common viral pathogens. In an earlier analysis, about 87% or about 30%: the productive usage of most TCR beta V segments. An assumption of roughly uniform sequencing depth across donors underlay the presence/absence analyses.

Sequenced material: PBMCs. The receptor was derived from a man under 40 in good health and CMV-seropositive.

CDR3 sequence (DNA): TGTGCCAGCAGCTTACAATTGGGCGGGAGGCCCACAGATACGCAGTATTTT. Its translation is CASSLQLGGRPTDTQYF. The chain is built from TRBV7-9 and TRBJ2-3; 8 bases fit TRBD2. The CDR3 consists of 17 residues. CDR1 and CDR2 (germline): SEHNR, FQNEAQ (reference sequence). V was clipped by 2 bases and J by 2 bases; unmatched bases: 9.